This T cell receptor (beta chain) was retrieved from a study of OX40 agonist ivuxolimab in advanced cancers. The overall study: Three patients, one with hepatocellular carcinoma and two with cutaneous melanoma, achieved partial responses.

Study-level points and caveats: CD4+ and CD8+ T cells in blood underwent clonal expansion by week 6 at 0.1 to 3.0 mg/kg.

Clones were sequenced by immunoSEQ multiplex PCR, and TCRdb holds only the in-frame ones, with some missing. The repertoire consists of tens of thousands of clones, with 75% to 90% occurring once and the leading ten covering 0.19%. Note on this clone: Its target is unknown.

Per the germline V gene, CDR1 is SGHRS and CDR2 is YFSETQ. This CDR3 region has 14 residues. The V gene end was trimmed by 5 bases and the J gene end by 12 bases; junction bases not matched to a gene: 7. The V call is TRBV5-1, the J call TRBJ2-1; 14 nucleotides line up with TRBD2. Sequencing was performed on CD4+ or CD8+ T cells sorted from blood, taken in a trial of the OX40 agonist ivuxolimab. This clonotype was obtained from an adult with an advanced solid tumor such as melanoma, head and neck, liver or kidney cancer. The CDR3 loop reads CASRGTSGSPRQFF. The CDR3 DNA is TGCGCCAGCAGGGGGACTAGCGGGAGCCCGAGGCAGTTCTTC.